What follows describes a single T cell receptor beta chain. Its antigen remains unidentified. CDR3 size: 15 residues. Per the germline V gene, CDR1 is LGHNA and CDR2 is YSLEER. These data originate in a study of CXCR3-negative and CXCR3-positive naive CD8 T cells. The study's findings and limits: In CXCR3-positive naive cells, the TRB CDR3s were more hydrophobic than in CXCR3-negative naive cells. Comparably high diversity marked both naive subsets, whereas memory CD8+ cells had much lower diversity.

Naive cells were sorted as CD45RO-, CCR7+, CD27+ and CD95-. With UMI labels, 5' RACE was used to prepare the TRB cDNA libraries. TCRdb reanalyzed the 5' RACE reads, giving one entry per CDR3 protein sequence and no DNA. This sample's table reports some 150,000 distinct CDR3 sequences. The chain carries TRBV4-3 and TRBJ2-7; TCRdb reports TRBD1, a call that lacks DNA to check it against. Input material: naive CXCR3+ CD8+ T cells from blood. The sample's subset: CD45RO-CCR7+CD27+CD95- naive CD8+ T cells expressing CXCR3 (TNR3+). The receptor was derived from a human donor in good health. Some clones in this sample may be carry-over from other donors' samples. The CDR3 protein is CASSQSRDTSYEQYF.